This is a list of T cell receptor beta chains from one sample in a study of prognosis after radiotherapy for stage I lung cancer. A single record per CDR3 protein comes from TCRdb applying MiXCR to the multiplex PCR reads. Of 30,000 or so distinct CDR3 sequences in the sample, around 40% were seen once. The source was PBMCs, collected before or after stereotactic body radiation therapy (not recorded which). Receptors originate from a donor over 45 with non-small cell lung cancer. CDR3s include the opening cysteine and the closing phenylalanine or tryptophan. D genes are given only for firm matches. Size is stated for part of the rows, as once, few or many counts, or as a class when the clone is expanded.

j_call clone_size v_call d_call cdr3_aa cdr3_nt
TRBJ1-6 many TRBV9 TRBD1 CASSPQPGQGAGNSPLHF TGTGCCAGCAGCCCACAACCGGGACAGGGGGCTGGGAATTCACCCCTCCACTTT
TRBJ1-1 . TRBV5-4 . CASSLGGVALAHTEAFF TGTGCCAGCAGCTTGGGGGGGGTGGCATTGGCCCACACTGAAGCTTTCTTT
TRBJ2-2 medium-sized TRBV5-1 . CASSLTGAWTGELFF TGCGCCAGCAGCTTGACCGGGGCGTGGACCGGGGAGCTGTTTTTT
TRBJ2-2 many TRBV18 TRBD2 CASSPQGLAGGLNTGELFF TGTGCCAGCTCACCACAAGGACTAGCGGGAGGTTTAAACACCGGGGAGCTGTTTTTT
TRBJ2-7 . TRBV27 . CASSLVVYSSYEQYF TGTGCCAGCAGTCTAGTAGTGTACAGCTCCTACGAGCAGTACTTC
TRBJ1-6 . TRBV30 TRBD1 CAWSTARGTGSSPLHF TGTGCCTGGAGTACAGCCCGGGGGACAGGGTCTTCACCCCTCCACTTT
TRBJ1-5 medium-sized TRBV28 . CASSVNNQPQHF TGTGCCAGCAGTGTAAACAATCAGCCCCAGCATTTT
TRBJ2-1 many TRBV6-2/TRBV6-3 . CASSYSNLASEQFF TGTGCCAGCAGTTACTCGAACTTAGCAAGTGAGCAGTTCTTC
TRBJ1-1 many TRBV5-1 . CASSLGSKSDEAFF TGCGCCAGCAGCTTGGGCTCTAAGTCAGATGAAGCTTTCTTT
TRBJ2-1 few TRBV12-3/TRBV12-4 TRBD2 CASSLGTSGVNEQFF TGTGCCAGCAGTTTAGGCACTAGCGGGGTCAATGAGCAGTTCTTC
TRBJ2-7 . TRBV2 . CASSGGWTSFHEQDF TGTGCCAGCAGTGGGGGGTGGACCTCTTTCCACGAGCAGGACTTC
TRBJ2-3 . TRBV7-9 TRBD1 CASSLRQGSTDTQYF TGTGCCAGCAGCCTACGACAGGGTAGCACAGATACGCAGTATTTT
TRBJ2-2 . TRBV5-1 . CASILVDGELFF .
TRBJ1-5 . TRBV12-3/TRBV12-4 . CASSFYSNQPQHF TGTGCCAGCAGTTTTTATAGCAATCAGCCCCAGCATTTT
TRBJ1-3 many TRBV7-9 . CASSLAPGDTIYF TGTGCCAGCAGCTTAGCCCCAGGCGACACCATATATTTT
TRBJ2-5 . TRBV27 . CASSLSGGETQYF TGTGCCAGCAGTTTATCGGGGGGAGAGACCCAGTACTTC
TRBJ2-7 many TRBV4-2 TRBD1 CASSQLSGTGEDEQYF TGTGCCAGCAGCCAGCTGTCCGGGACAGGGGAGGACGAGCAGTACTTC
TRBJ2-3 few TRBV5-1 TRBD2 CASSLQEGSGRLGATDTQYF TGCGCCAGCAGCTTGCAAGAGGGAAGCGGGAGGTTGGGCGCCACAGATACGCAGTATTTT
TRBJ1-6 many TRBV2 . CASQKHKDNSPLHF TGTGCCAGCCAAAAACATAAGGATAATTCACCCCTCCACTTT
TRBJ2-7 many TRBV7-8 TRBD2 CASSNYGTSGLEQYF TGTGCCAGCAGCAACTACGGGACTAGTGGCCTCGAGCAGTACTTC
TRBJ1-3 . TRBV19 . CASSMGGSARLIYF TGTGCCAGTAGTATGGGCGGTTCGGCTCGGCTCATATATTTT
TRBJ2-4 many TRBV11-3 . CASSLRRGKNIQYF TGTGCCAGCAGCTTACGACGGGGGAAAAACATTCAGTACTTC
TRBJ1-1 . TRBV5-1 . CASSLYGGDYTEAFF TGCGCCAGCAGCTTGTATGGAGGGGACTACACTGAAGCTTTCTTT
TRBJ1-1 . TRBV5-6 . CASSLVGPGATEAFF TGTGCCAGCAGCTTGGTGGGACCGGGGGCCACTGAAGCTTTCTTT
TRBJ1-2 medium-sized TRBV27 TRBD1 CASSPMRTGGLYGYTF TGTGCCAGCAGTCCGATGAGGACAGGGGGATTATATGGCTACACCTTC
TRBJ2-7 medium-sized TRBV6-1 . CASGQAYEQYF TGTGCCAGCGGCCAGGCCTACGAGCAGTACTTC
TRBJ1-4 many TRBV6-1 . CAPNRPGNHEKLFF TGTGCCCCAAATAGGCCCGGCAACCATGAAAAACTGTTTTTT
TRBJ2-1 . TRBV6-1 . CASSMGRGYNEQFF TGTGCCAGCAGTATGGGACGGGGCTACAATGAGCAGTTCTTC
TRBJ1-1 many TRBV6-1 . CASSDPAMNTEAFF TGTGCCAGCAGTGACCCCGCCATGAACACTGAAGCTTTCTTT
TRBJ2-5 many TRBV27 TRBD2 CASSQRLAGGRETQYF TGTGCCAGCAGTCAAAGACTAGCGGGGGGGAGAGAGACCCAGTACTTC
TRBJ2-1 many TRBV6-1 . CASSRFESSYNEQFF TGTGCCAGCAGCCGATTCGAAAGCTCCTACAATGAGCAGTTCTTC
TRBJ1-1 many TRBV30 . CAWSVGGPNTEAFF TGTGCCTGGAGTGTAGGGGGGCCGAACACTGAAGCTTTCTTT
TRBJ2-3 many TRBV19 TRBD2 CASRQRGNTDTQYF TGTGCCAGTAGACAGCGGGGGAACACAGATACGCAGTATTTT
TRBJ1-2 many TRBV4-2 . CASSQDLSRPYGYTF TGTGCCAGCAGCCAAGATCTTTCGAGGCCGTATGGCTACACCTTC
TRBJ2-1 many TRBV24-1 . CATSDPGGRHEQFF TGTGCCACCAGTGATCCAGGAGGGCGTCATGAGCAGTTCTTC
TRBJ2-1 . TRBV15 . CAASPDRAREVEQFF TGTGCCGCGAGCCCTGACCGGGCCAGGGAGGTTGAACAGTTCTTC
TRBJ2-5 . TRBV6-1 TRBD2 CASRLAVETQYF TGTGCCAGCAGACTAGCGGTAGAGACCCAGTACTTC
TRBJ2-1 . TRBV2 TRBD1 CASKGQRPKNEQFF TGTGCCAGCAAGGGACAGAGACCAAAAAATGAGCAGTTCTTC
TRBJ1-6 . TRBV11-2 . CSSILKSQGTSPLHF TGTTCCAGCATCTTAAAAAGTCAGGGGACTTCACCCCTCCACTTT
TRBJ2-5 . TRBV12-3/TRBV12-4 TRBD2 CAIRASGRRQETQYF TGTGCCATCAGGGCTAGCGGGAGAAGGCAAGAGACCCAGTACTTC
TRBJ2-1 many TRBV20-1 TRBD2 CSAYPGGTKNEQFF TGCAGTGCTTATCCGGGGGGAACCAAGAATGAGCAGTTCTTC
TRBJ2-1 . TRBV19 . CASSALRNEQFF TGTGCCAGTAGCGCACTTCGCAATGAGCAGTTCTTC
TRBJ2-1 many TRBV20-1 TRBD2 CSAPTLRGRADEQFF TGCAGTGCTCCAACCCTTCGGGGGAGGGCCGATGAGCAGTTCTTC
TRBJ1-2 . TRBV27 . CASILTGCYTF TGTGCCAGCATTCTCACAGGATGCTACACCTTC